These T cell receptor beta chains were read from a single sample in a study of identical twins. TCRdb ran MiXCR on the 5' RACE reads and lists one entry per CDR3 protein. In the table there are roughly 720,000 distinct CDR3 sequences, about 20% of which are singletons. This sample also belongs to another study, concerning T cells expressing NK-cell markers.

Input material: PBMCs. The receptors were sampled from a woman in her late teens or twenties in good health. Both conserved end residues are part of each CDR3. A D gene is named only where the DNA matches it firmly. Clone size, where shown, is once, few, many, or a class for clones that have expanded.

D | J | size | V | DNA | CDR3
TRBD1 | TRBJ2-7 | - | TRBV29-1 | TGCAGCGTTGGGGTCAGGGGGCTTTTCTGCGAGCAGTACTTC | CSVGVRGLFCEQYF
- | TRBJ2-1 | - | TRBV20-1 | TGCAGTGCTAGAGTACTAGTGCTAGACTACAATAAGCAGTTCTTC | CSARVLVLDYNKQFF
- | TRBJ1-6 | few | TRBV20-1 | TGCAGTGCTTCTTTAGGGGATAATTCACCCCTCCACTTT | CSASLGDNSPLHF
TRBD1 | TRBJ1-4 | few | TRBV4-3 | TGCGCCAGCAGCCAAGATCGGACAGGGGGCGAAAAACTGTTTTTT | CASSQDRTGGEKLFF
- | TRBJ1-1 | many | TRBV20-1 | TGCAGTGCTAGGGACGTCAGTACTGAAGCTTTCTTT | CSARDVSTEAFF
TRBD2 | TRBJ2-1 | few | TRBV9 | TGTGCCAGCAGCGTAGAGGGACTAGGGTTTGAGCAGTTCTTC | CASSVEGLGFEQFF
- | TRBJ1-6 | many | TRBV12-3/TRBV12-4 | TGTGCCAGCAGTTTTCGGGATTCACCCCTCCACTTT | CASSFRDSPLHF
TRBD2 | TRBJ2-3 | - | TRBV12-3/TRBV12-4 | TGTGCCAGCAGTCCCCCGGCAGCGGGACTCACAGATACGCAGTATTTT | CASSPPAAGLTDTQYF
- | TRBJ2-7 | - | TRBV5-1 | TGCGCCAGCAGCATCGGGGCCCGGGGGGAGCAGTACTTC | CASSIGARGEQYF
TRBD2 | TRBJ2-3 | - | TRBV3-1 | TGTGCCAGCAGCCTCCTAACCCTAGCGGGGGGCCGACGTTACACAGATACGCAGTATTTT | CASSLLTLAGGRRYTDTQYF
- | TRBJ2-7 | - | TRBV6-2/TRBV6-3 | TGTGCCAGCAGTCTACGGACACCCCTCGAGCAGTACTTC | CASSLRTPLEQYF
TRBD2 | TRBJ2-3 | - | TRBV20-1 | TGCAGTGCTAGAGATCCCTCTAGCGGGAAGACAGATACGCAGTATTTT | CSARDPSSGKTDTQYF
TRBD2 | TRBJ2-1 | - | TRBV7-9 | TGTGCCAGCAGCACTCGGACTAGCGGGGGGGCCAGAAATGAGCAGTTCTTC | CASSTRTSGGARNEQFF
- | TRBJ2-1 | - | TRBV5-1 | TGCGCCAGCAGCTTCCCCGGACGACTTAGTTTGCGTCGCAATGAGCAGTTCTTC | CASSFPGRLSLRRNEQFF
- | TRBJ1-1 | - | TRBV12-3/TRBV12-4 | TGTGCCAGCAGTTTAAAACTTGAAGCTTTCTTT | CASSLKLEAFF
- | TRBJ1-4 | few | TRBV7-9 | TGTGCCAGCAGCGCCGCGCGGGGGAATGAAAAACTGTTTTTT | CASSAARGNEKLFF
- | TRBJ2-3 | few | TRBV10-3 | TGTGCCATCAACGACCCTGTTGTAGCGGATGGCACAGATACGCAGTATTTT | CAINDPVVADGTDTQYF
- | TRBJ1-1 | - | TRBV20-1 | TGCAGTGCTTCCCCACAGTTGAACACTGAAGCTTTCTTT | CSASPQLNTEAFF
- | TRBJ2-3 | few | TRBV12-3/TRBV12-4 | TGTGCCAGCAGTTTATCGGGACGAGATACGCAGTATTTT | CASSLSGRDTQYF
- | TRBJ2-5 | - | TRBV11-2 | TGTGCCAGCAGCTCGCTAGTCCGTGAGACCCAGTACTTC | CASSSLVRETQYF
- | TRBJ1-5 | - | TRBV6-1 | TGTGCCAGCGCCAGACAGTATAGCAATCAGCCCCAGCATTTT | CASARQYSNQPQHF
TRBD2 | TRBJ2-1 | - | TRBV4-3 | TGCGCCAGCAGCCAAGTAGCGGGAGTTCTGAATGAGCAGTTCTTC | CASSQVAGVLNEQFF
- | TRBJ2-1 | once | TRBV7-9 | TGTGCCAGCACCCATACGAGGGGGGGATACAATGAGCAGTTCTTC | CASTHTRGGYNEQFF
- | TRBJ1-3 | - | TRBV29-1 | TGCAGCGTTACGAACGAGGGAGACTTAGCGGGGGTCACCATATATTTT | CSVTNEGDLAGVTIYF
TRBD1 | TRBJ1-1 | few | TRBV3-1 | TGTGCCAGCACTCCCGGGACAGGGGCTTTCTTT | CASTPGTGAFF
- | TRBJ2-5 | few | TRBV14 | TGTGCCAGCAGCCAGAACCAAGGGGAGACCCAGTACTTC | CASSQNQGETQYF
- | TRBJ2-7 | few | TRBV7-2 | TGTGCCAGCAGCTTAGATCGGCGATCCGGGGTCGAGCAGTACTTC | CASSLDRRSGVEQYF
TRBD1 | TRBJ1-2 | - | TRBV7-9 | TGTGCCAGCAGCGAGATCGGGACAGGGATCGGCTACACCTTC | CASSEIGTGIGYTF
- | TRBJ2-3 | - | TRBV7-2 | TGTGCCAGCAGCGAGCAGGGTACGCGCACAGATACGCAGTATTTT | CASSEQGTRTDTQYF
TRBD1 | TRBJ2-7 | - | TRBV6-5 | TGTGCCAGCAGTTACCGTCCGGGACAGGGCTCGCACGAGCAGTACTTC | CASSYRPGQGSHEQYF
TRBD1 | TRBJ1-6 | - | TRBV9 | TGTGCCAGCAGCAGAGAGACAGGGGTCAATTCACCCCTCCACTTT | CASSRETGVNSPLHF
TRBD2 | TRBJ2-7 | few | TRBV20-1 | TGCAGTGCTAGACGGCGGGAGGGAAGGGGGCAGTACTTC | CSARRREGRGQYF
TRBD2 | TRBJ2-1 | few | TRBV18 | TGTGCCAGCTCACCGGGACTAGCGGGAGTAGGTGAGCAGTTCTTC | CASSPGLAGVGEQFF
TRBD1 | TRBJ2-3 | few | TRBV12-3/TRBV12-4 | TGTGCCAGCAGTCTGGGACAGAGAGTCACAGATACGCAGTATTTT | CASSLGQRVTDTQYF
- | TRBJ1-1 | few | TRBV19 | TGTGCCAGTAGCCACTTGGGGGATTTGAACACTGAAGCTTTCTTT | CASSHLGDLNTEAFF
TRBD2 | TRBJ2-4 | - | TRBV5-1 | TGCGCCAGCAGCGGGGGGGACGTTACCAAAAACATTCAGTACTTC | CASSGGDVTKNIQYF
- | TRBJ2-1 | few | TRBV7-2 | TGTGCCAGCAGCTTAGAAGTTAACAGCTACAATGAGCAGTTCTTC | CASSLEVNSYNEQFF
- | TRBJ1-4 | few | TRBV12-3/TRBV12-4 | TGTGCCAGCGGGGGGTACGATGAAAAACTGTTTTTT | CASGGYDEKLFF
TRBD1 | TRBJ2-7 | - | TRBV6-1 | TGTGCCAGCAGTACAGGACAGGGTATCTCCTACGAGCAGTACTTC | CASSTGQGISYEQYF
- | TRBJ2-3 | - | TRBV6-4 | TGTGCCAGCAGTGACGAGGGAGATACGCAGTATTTT | CASSDEGDTQYF
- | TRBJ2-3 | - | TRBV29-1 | TGCAGCGGGATAGACGCGTCTACGCAGTATTTT | CSGIDASTQYF
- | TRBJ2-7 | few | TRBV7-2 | TGTGCCAGCAGCTTAGTTGGCGAGTACGAGCAGTACTTC | CASSLVGEYEQYF
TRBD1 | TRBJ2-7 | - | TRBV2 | TGTGCCAGCAGTGGGGGGACAGGGGCCTACGAGCAGTACTTC | CASSGGTGAYEQYF
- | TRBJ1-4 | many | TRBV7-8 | TGTGCCAGCAGCCCCCTGGCCGTAAATGAAAAACTGTTTTTT | CASSPLAVNEKLFF
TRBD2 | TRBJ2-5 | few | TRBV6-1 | TGTGCCAGCAGAGATTTACAACTTAATTCTCTGGGACTAGGCCGAGAGACCCAGTACTTC | CASRDLQLNSLGLGRETQYF
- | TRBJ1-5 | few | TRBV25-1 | TGTGCCAGGGGTAGCAATCAGCCCCAGCATTTT | CARGSNQPQHF
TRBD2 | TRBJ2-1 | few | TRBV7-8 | TGTGCCAGCAGCCTCCCGAGCGGGAGCTACAATGAGCAGTTCTTC | CASSLPSGSYNEQFF
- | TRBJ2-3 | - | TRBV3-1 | TGTGCCAGCAGCCACGTCGGACTAAGCACAGATACGCAGTATTTT | CASSHVGLSTDTQYF
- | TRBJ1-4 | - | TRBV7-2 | TGTGCCAGCAGCTTAGGGTATGAAAAACTGTTTTTT | CASSLGYEKLFF
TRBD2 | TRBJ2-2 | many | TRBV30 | TGTGCCCTCACGGGGGGACTAGGGGACACCGGGGAGCTGTTTTTT | CALTGGLGDTGELFF
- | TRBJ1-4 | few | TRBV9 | TGTGCCAGCAGCGTGACAGCTTCAAATGAAAAACTGTTTTTT | CASSVTASNEKLFF